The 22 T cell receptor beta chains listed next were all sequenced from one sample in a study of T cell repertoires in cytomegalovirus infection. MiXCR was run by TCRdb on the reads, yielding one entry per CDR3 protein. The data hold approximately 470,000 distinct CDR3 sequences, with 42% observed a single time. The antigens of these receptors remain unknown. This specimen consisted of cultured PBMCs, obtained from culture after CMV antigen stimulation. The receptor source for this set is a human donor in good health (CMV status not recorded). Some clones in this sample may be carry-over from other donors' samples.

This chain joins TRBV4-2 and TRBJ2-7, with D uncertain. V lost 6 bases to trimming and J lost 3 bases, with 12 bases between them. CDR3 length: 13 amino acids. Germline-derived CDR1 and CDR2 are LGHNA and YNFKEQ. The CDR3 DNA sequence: TGTGCCAGCAGTCGGATAGGAAACTACGAGCAGTACTTC. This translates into CASSRIGNYEQYF.

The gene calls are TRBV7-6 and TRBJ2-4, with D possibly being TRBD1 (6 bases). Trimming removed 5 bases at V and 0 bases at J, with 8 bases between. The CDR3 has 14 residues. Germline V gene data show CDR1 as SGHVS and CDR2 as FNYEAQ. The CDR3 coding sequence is TGTGCCAGCAGCGAAGGGGGAGCCAAAAACATTCAGTACTTC. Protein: CASSEGGAKNIQYF.

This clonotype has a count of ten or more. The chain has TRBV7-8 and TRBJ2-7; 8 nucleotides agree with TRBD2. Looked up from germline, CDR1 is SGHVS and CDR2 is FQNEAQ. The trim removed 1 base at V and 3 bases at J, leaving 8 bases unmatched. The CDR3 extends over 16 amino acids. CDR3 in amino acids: CASSLVVRGVFYEQYF. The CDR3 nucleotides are TGTGCCAGCAGCTTAGTGGTGCGGGGGGTTTTCTACGAGCAGTACTTC.

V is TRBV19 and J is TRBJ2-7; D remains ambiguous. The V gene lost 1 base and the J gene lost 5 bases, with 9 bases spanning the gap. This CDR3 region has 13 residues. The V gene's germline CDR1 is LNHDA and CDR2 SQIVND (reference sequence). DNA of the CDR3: TGTGCCAGTAGTATAGGGGGTATCGACGAGCAGTACTTC. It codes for CASSIGGIDEQYF.

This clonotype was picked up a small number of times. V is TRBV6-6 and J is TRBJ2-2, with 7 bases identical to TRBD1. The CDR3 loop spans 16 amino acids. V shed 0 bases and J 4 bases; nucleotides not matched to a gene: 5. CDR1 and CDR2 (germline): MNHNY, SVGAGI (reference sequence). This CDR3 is CASSYSSGGITGELFF. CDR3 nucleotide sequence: TGTGCCAGCAGTTACTCTTCAGGGGGTATCACCGGGGAGCTGTTTTTT.

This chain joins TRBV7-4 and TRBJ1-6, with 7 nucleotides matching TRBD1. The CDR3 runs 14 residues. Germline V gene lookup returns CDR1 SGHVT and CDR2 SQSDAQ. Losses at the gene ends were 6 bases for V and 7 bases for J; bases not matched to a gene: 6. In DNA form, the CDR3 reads TGTGCCAGCAGGCCTTCAGGGGGAAATTCACCCCTCCACTTT. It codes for CASRPSGGNSPLHF.

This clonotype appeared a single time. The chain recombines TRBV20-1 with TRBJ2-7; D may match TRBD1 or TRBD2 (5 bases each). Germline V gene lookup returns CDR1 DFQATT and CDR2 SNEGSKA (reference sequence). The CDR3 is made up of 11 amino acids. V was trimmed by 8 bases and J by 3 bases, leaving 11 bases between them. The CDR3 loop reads CSPGRSYEQYF. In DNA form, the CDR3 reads TGCAGTCCGGGACGGAGCTACGAGCAGTACTTC.

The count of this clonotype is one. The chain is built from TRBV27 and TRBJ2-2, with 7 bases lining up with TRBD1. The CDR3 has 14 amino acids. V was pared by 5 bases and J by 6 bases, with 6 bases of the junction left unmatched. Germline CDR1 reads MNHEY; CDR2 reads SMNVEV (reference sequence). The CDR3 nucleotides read TGTGCCAGCAGTGCGACAGGGACGGCCGGGGAGCTGTTTTTT. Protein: CASSATGTAGELFF.

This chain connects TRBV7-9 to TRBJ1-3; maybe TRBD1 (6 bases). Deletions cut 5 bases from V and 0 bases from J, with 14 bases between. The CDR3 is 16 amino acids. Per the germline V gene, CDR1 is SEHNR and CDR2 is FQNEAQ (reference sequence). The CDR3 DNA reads TGTGCCAGCAGCCCCGTTAGGGGGTCCTCTGGAAACACCATATATTTT. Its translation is CASSPVRGSSGNTIYF. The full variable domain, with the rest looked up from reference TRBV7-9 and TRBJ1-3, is DTGVSQNPRHKITKRGQNVTFRCDPISEHNRLYWYRQTLGQGPEFLTYFQNEAQLEKSRLLSDRFSAERPKGSFSTLEIQRTEQGDSAMYLCASSPVRGSSGNTIYFGEGSWLTVV.

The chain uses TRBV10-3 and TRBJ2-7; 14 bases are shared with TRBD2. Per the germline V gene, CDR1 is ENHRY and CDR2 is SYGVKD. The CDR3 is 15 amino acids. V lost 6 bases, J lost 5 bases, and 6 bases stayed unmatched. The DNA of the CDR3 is TGTGCCATCAGCCAGACTAGCGGGAGGGTCGACGAGCAGTACTTC. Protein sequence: CAISQTSGRVDEQYF.

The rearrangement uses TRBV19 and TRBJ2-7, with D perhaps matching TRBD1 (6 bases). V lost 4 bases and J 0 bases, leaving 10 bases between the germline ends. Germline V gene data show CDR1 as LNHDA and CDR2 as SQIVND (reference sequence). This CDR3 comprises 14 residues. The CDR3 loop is CASSRQVSSYEQYF. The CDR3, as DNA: TGTGCCAGTAGTAGACAGGTTTCCTCCTACGAGCAGTACTTC.

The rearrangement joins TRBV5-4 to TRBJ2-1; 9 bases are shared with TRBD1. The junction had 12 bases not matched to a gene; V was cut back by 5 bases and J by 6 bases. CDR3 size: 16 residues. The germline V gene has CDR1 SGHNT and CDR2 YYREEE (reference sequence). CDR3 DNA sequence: TGTGCCAGCAGGACAGCGGGACAGGGAAAGGGCAATGAGCAGTTCTTC. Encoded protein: CASRTAGQGKGNEQFF.

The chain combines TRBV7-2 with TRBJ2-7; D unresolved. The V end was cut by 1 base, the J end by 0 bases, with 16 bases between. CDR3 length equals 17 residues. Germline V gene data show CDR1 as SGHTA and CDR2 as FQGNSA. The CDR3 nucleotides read TGTGCCAGCAGCTTAGGGACCCTCCTTGTGGACTCCTACGAGCAGTACTTC. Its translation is CASSLGTLLVDSYEQYF.

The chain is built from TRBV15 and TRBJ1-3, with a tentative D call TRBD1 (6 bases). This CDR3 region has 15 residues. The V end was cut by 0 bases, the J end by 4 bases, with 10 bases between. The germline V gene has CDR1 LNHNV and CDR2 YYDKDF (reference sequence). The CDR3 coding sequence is TGTGCCACCAGCAGAGAAGGCACAGGGGGAAACACCATATATTTT. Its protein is CATSREGTGGNTIYF.

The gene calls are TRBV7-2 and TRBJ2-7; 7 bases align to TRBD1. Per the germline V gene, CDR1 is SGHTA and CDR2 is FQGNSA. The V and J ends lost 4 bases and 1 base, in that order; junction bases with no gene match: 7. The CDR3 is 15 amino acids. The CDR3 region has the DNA TGTGCCAGCAGCTACGACAGGGACCTATCCTACGAGCAGTACTTC. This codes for CASSYDRDLSYEQYF.

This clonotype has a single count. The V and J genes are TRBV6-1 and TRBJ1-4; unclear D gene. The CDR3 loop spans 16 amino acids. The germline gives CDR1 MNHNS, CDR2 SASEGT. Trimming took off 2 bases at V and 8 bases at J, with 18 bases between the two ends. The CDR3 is CASSEIGLAGIEKLFF. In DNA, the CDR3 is TGTGCCAGCAGTGAAATTGGGCTCGCGGGAATCGAAAAACTGTTTTTT.

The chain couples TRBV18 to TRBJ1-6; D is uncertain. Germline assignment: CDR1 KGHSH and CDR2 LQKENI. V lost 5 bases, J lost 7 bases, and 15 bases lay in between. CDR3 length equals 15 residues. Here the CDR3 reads CASSITGDFNSPLHF. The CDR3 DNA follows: TGTGCCAGCTCAATCACCGGAGATTTCAATTCACCCCTCCACTTT.

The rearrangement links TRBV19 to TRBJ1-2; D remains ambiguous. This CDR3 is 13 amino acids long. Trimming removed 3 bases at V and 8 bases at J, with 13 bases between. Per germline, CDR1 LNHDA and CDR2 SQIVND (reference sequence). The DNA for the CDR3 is TGTGCCAGTAGTATTCGACCCGCGGTGGGCTACACCTTC. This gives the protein CASSIRPAVGYTF.

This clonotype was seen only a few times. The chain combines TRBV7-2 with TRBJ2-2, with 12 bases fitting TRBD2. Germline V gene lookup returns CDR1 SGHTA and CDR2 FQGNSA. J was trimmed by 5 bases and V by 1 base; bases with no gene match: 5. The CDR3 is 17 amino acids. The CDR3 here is CASSLVTSGRRTGELFF. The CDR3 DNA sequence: TGTGCCAGCAGCTTAGTTACTAGCGGGAGGAGGACCGGGGAGCTGTTTTTT.

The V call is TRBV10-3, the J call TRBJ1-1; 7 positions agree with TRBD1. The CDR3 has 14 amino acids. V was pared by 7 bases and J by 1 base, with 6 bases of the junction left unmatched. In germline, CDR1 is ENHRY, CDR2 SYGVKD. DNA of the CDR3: TGTGCCATCACCGCGACAGGGCAGAACACTGAAGCTTTCTTT. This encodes CAITATGQNTEAFF.

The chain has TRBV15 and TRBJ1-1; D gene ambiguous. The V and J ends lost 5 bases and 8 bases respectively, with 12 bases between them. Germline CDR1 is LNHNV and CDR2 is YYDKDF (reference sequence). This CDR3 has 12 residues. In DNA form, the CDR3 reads TGTGCCACCAGCGCCAACCTGGGCGAAGCTTTCTTT. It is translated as CATSANLGEAFF.

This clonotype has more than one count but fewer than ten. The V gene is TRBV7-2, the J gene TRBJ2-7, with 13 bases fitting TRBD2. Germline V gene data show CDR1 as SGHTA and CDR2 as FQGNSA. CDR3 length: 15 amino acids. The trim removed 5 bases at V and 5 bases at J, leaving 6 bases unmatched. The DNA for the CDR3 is TGTGCCAGCAGCCCACGAGGACTAGCGGGAGACGAGCAGTACTTC. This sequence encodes CASSPRGLAGDEQYF.